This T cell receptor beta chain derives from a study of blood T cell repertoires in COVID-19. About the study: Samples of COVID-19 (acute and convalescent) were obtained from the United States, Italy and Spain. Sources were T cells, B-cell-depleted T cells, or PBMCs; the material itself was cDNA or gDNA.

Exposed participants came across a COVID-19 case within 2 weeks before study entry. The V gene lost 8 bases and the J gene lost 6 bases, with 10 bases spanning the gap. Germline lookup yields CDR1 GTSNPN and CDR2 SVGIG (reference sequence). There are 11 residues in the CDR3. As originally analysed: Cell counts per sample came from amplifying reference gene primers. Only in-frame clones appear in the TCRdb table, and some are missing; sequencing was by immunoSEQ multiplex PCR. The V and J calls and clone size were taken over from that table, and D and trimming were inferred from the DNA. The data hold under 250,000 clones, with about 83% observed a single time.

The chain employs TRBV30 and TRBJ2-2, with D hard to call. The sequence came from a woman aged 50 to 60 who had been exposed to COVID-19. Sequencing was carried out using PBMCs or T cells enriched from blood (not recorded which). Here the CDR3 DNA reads TGTGCCGGTCGGTCGGCCGGGGAGCTGTTTTTT. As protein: CAGRSAGELFF.